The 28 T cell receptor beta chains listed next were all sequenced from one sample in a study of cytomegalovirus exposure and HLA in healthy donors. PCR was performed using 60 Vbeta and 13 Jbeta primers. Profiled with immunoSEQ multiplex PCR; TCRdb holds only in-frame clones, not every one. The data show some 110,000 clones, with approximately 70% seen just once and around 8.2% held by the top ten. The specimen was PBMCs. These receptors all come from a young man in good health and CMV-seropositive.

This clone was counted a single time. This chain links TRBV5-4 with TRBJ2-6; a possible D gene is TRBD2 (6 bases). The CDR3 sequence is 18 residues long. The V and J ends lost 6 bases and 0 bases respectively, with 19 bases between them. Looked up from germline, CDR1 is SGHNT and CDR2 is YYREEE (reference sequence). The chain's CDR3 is CASTLGSAGSSGANVLTF. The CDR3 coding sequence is TGTGCCAGCACCCTCGGAAGCGCGGGGTCCTCTGGGGCCAACGTCCTGACTTTC.

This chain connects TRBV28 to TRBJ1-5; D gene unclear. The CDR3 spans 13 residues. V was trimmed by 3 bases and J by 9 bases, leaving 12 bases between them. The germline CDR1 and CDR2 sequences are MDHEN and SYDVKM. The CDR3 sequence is CASSFEGVGPQHF. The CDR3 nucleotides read TGTGCCAGCAGTTTTGAGGGAGTCGGGCCCCAGCATTTT.

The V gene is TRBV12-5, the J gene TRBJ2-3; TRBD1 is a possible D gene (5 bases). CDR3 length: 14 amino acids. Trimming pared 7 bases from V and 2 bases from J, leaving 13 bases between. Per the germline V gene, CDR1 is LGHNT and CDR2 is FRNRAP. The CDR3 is CASVWTSITDTQYF. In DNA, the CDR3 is TGTGCTAGTGTTTGGACATCCATCACAGATACGCAGTATTTT.

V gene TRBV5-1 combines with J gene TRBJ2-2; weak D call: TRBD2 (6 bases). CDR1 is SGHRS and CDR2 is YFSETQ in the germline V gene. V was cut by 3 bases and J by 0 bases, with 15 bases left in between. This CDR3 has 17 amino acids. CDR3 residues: CASSYGGGHANTGELFF. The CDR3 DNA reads TGCGCCAGCAGCTATGGAGGAGGGCACGCGAACACCGGGGAGCTGTTTTTT.

CDR3 DNA sequence: TGCGCCAGCAGCCGACGTACAGGGGGCCATGGGGAAAAACTGTTTTTT. It codes for CASSRRTGGHGEKLFF. J is TRBJ1-4 and V is TRBV4-3; 9 bases are shared with TRBD1. Trimming at V came to 4 bases and at J to 8 bases, leaving 11 bases not matched to a gene. The CDR3 is 16 residues long. In germline, CDR1 is LGHNA, CDR2 YSLEER.

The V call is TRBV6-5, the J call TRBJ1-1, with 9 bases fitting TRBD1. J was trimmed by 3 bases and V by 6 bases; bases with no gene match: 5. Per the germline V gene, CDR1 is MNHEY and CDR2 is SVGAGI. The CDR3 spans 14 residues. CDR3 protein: CASRGTGTDTEAFF. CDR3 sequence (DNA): TGTGCCAGCAGAGGGACAGGGACGGACACTGAAGCTTTCTTT.

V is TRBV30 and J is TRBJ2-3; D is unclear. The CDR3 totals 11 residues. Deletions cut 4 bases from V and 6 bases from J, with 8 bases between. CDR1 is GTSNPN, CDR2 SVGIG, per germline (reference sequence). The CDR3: CAWTLGDTQYF. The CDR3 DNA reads TGTGCCTGGACCCTAGGTGATACGCAGTATTTT. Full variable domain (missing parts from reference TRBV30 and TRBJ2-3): SQTIHQWPATLVQPVGSPLSLECTVEGTSNPNLYWYRQAAGRGLQLLFYSVGIGQISSEVPQNLSASRPQDRQFILSSKKLLLSDSGFYLCAWTLGDTQYFGPGTRLTVL.

The CDR3 protein is CASSPGTGLYEQYF. The CDR3 DNA is TGTGCCAGCAGCCCGGGGACAGGCCTCTACGAGCAGTACTTC. This rearrangement joins TRBV9 to TRBJ2-7; the match to TRBD1 covers 8 bases. Germline CDR1 and CDR2: SGDLS and YYNGEE. The CDR3 extends over 14 amino acids. The ends lost 4 bases at V and 3 bases at J; junction bases unmatched: 6.

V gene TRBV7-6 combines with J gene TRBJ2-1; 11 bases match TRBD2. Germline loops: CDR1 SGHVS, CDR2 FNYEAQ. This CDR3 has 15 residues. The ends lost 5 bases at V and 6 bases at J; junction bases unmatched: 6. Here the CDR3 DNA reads TGTGCCAGCAGCCTAGGACTAGCGGGTAGCAATGAGCAGTTCTTC. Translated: CASSLGLAGSNEQFF.

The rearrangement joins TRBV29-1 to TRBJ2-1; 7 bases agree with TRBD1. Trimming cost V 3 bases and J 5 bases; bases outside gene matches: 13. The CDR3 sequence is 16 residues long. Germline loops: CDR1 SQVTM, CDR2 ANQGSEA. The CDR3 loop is CSVDPDYRGWDNEQFF. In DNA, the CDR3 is TGCAGCGTTGATCCTGACTACAGGGGATGGGACAATGAGCAGTTCTTC.

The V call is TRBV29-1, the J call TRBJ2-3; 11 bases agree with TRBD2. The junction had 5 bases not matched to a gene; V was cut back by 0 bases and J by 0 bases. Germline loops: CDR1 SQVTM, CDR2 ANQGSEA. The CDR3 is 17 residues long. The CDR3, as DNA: TGCAGCGTTGAAGATTCTCGACTAGCGGGAAGCACAGATACGCAGTATTTT. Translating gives CSVEDSRLAGSTDTQYF.

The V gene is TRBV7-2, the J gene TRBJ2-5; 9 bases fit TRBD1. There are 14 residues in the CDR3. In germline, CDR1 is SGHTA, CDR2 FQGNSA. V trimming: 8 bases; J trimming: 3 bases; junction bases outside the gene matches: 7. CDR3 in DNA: TGTGCCAGCTCGGACAGGGGCAGGGAAGAGACCCAGTACTTC. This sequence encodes CASSDRGREETQYF.

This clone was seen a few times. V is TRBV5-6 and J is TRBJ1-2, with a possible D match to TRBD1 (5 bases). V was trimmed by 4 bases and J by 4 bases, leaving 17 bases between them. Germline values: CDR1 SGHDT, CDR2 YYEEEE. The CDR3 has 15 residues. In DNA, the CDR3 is TGTGCCAGCAGCCATACTGGGGCGGATAGCTATGGCTACACCTTC. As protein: CASSHTGADSYGYTF.

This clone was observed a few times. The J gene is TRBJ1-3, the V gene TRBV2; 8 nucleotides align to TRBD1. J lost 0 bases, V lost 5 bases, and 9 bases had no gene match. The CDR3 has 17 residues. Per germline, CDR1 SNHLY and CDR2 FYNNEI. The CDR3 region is CASSSGGPGFSGNTIYF. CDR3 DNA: TGTGCCAGCAGTTCAGGGGGCCCGGGTTTCTCTGGAAACACCATATATTTT.

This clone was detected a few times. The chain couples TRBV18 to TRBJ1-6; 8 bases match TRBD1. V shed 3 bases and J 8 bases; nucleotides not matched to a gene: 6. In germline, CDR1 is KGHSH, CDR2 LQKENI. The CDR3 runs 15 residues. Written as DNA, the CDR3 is TGTGCCAGCTCACCGTCTACAGGGGGAGATTCACCCCTCCACTTT. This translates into CASSPSTGGDSPLHF.

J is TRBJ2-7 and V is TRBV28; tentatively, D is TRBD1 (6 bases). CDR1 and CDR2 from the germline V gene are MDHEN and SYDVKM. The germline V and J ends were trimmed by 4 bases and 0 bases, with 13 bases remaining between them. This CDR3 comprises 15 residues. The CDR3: CASSSGAPTSYEQYF. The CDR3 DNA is TGTGCCAGCAGTTCAGGGGCCCCGACCTCCTACGAGCAGTACTTC.

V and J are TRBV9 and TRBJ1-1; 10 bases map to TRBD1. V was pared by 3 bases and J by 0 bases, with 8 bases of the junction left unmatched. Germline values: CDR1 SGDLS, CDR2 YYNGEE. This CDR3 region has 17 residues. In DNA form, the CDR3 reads TGTGCCAGCAGCGCTTACCGGGACAGGGGAATGAACACTGAAGCTTTCTTT. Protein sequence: CASSAYRDRGMNTEAFF.

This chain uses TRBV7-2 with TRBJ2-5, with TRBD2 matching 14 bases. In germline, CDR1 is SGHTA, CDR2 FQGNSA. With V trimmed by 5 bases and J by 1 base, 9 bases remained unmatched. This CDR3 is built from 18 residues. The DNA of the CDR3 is TGTGCCAGCAGCGATAAATTGGGACTAGCGGGAGTCCAAGAGACCCAGTACTTC. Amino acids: CASSDKLGLAGVQETQYF.

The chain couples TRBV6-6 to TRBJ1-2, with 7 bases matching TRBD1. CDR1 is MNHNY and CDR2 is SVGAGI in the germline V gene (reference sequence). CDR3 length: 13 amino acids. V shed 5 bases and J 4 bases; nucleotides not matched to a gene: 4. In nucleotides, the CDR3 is TGTGCCAGCAGTACTACAGGGGTCTATGGCTACACCTTC. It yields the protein CASSTTGVYGYTF.

CDR3 nucleotide sequence: TGCGCCAGCAGCTTGGCGGGCAGGGCTACTGAAGCTTTCTTT. Protein sequence: CASSLAGRATEAFF. V gene TRBV5-1 combines with J gene TRBJ1-1; a weak D match, TRBD1 (5 bases). This CDR3 spans 14 amino acids. V shed 0 bases and J shed 5 bases, with 11 bases lying between them. Germline CDR1 and CDR2: SGHRS and YFSETQ.

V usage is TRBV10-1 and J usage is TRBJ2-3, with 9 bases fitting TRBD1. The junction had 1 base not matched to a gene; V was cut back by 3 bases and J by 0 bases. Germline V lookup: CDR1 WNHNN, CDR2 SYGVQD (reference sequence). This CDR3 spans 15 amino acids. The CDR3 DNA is TGCGCCAGCAGTGATGGGACAGGGAGCACAGATACGCAGTATTTT. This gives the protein CASSDGTGSTDTQYF.

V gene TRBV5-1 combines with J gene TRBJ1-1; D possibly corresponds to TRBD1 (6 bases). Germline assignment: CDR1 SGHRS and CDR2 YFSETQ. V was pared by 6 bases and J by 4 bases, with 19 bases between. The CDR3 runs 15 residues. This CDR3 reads CASTIGGGLGTEAFF. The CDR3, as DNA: TGCGCCAGCACTATTGGCGGGGGGCTTGGCACTGAAGCTTTCTTT.

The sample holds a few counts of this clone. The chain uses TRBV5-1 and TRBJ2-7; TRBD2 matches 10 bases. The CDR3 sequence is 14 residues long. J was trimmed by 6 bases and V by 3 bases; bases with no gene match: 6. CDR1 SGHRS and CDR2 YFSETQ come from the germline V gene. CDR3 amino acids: CASSSLAGGGEQYV. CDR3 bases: TGCGCCAGCAGCTCGTTAGCGGGAGGAGGCGAGCAGTACGTC.

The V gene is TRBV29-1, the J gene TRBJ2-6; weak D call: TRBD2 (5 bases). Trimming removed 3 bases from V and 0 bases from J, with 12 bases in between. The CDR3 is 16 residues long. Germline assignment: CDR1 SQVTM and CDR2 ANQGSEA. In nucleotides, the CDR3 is TGCAGCGTTGAGGGAGAAGCTCCCTCTGGGGCCAACGTCCTGACTTTC. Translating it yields CSVEGEAPSGANVLTF.

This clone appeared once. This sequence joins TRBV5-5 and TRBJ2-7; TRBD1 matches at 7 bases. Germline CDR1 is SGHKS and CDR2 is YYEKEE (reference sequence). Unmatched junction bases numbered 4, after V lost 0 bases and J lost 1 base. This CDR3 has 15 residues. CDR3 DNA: TGTGCCAGCAGCTTGGGACAGGGTCAATCCTACGAGCAGTACTTC. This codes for CASSLGQGQSYEQYF. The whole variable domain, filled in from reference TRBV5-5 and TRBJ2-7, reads DAGVTQSPTHLIKTRGQQVTLRCSPISGHKSVSWYQQVLGQGPQFIFQYYEKEERGRGNFPDRFSARQFPNYSSELNVNALLLGDSALYLCASSLGQGQSYEQYFGPGTRLTVT.

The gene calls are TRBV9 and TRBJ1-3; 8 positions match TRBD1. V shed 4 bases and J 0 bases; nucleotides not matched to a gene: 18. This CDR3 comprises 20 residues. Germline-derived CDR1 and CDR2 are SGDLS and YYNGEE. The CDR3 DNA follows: TGTGCCAGCAGCCACAGCGTATTAGGGGACAGGCAAATCTCTGGAAACACCATATATTTT. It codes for CASSHSVLGDRQISGNTIYF.

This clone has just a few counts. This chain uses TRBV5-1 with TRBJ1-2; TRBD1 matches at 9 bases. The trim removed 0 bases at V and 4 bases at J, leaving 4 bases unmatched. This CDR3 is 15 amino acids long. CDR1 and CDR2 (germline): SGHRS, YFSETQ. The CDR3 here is CASSLAKDRGYGYTF. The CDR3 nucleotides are TGCGCCAGCAGCTTGGCAAAGGACAGGGGCTATGGCTACACCTTC.

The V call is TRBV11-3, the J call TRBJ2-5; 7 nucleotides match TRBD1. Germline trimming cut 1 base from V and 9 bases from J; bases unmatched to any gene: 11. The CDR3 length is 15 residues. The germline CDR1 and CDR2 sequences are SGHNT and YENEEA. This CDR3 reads CASSLGGARGMAQYF. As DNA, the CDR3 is TGTGCCAGCAGCTTAGGAGGGGCCAGGGGGATGGCCCAGTACTTC.